Sequencing of this T cell receptor (beta chain) was carried out in a study of T cells after yellow fever vaccination. Study details: Each low-cell-number fraction was prepared by means of SMART-Seq v4 Ultra Low Input. Notes on the study in general: Boosting was followed by the reappearance of most primary-vaccination clones (around 95% CD4, about 88% CD8). Abundant clonotypes from the bulk population could get into FACS-sorted repertoires as contaminants.

Universal primer sites and UMIs were introduced during 5'RACE template-switching synthesis of TCR cDNA. Each CDR3 protein gets one entry after TCRdb re-called the 5' RACE reads with MiXCR. In the table there are over 300,000 distinct CDR3 sequences, roughly 7% of which are singletons. As for this clonotype: Its antigen is currently unknown.

The germline V and J ends were trimmed by 1 base and 1 base, with 7 bases remaining between them. This CDR3 has 14 residues. The germline V gene encodes CDR1 MNHEY and CDR2 SVGAGI. The source was PBMCs, collected roughly 46 days after the first yellow fever vaccination. This sequence was found in a man aged 18 to 29 who received the YFV17D yellow fever vaccine. V and J are TRBV6-5 and TRBJ1-1; D is unresolved. The CDR3 DNA is TGTGCCAGCAGTTACTTACCAGGGAACACTGAAGCTTTCTTT. It is translated as CASSYLPGNTEAFF.